This TCR beta chain was obtained from a study of cytomegalovirus exposure and HLA in healthy donors. Findings of the study overall: The study recorded 164 TCR beta chains that were cytomegalovirus-associated.

V lost 5 bases and J 4 bases, leaving 12 bases between the germline ends. CDR1 LNHDA and CDR2 SQIVND come from the germline V gene (reference sequence). The CDR3 covers 14 residues. A word on this clone: Its target is not known.

Data came from immunoSEQ multiplex PCR; TCRdb stores just in-frame clones and leaves some out. The table records some 150,000 clones, less than 90% of them present only once. Sequencing used PBMCs. This TCR was sampled from a young woman in good health and CMV-seropositive. This chain links TRBV19 with TRBJ1-5; possibly TRBD1 for D (5 bases). CDR3 sequence reads: CASSGATANQPQHF. CDR3 DNA sequence: TGTGCCAGTAGTGGGGCGACAGCTAATCAGCCCCAGCATTTT.